These 31 T cell receptor beta chains were sequenced from one sample in a study of human T cells and chemical hapten exposure. Time point indicated: patch test 3, about 24 weeks after DPC sensitization. Documented treatment: therapeutic diphenylcyclopropenone sensitization with weekly scalp DPC. TCRdb re-called the RACE reads through MiXCR, storing one row per CDR3 protein. The sample has 85,000 to 100,000 distinct CDR3 sequences, around 25% seen once; the top ten hold around 10%. The sequencing here drew on whole blood, taken in connection with sensitization to the hapten diphenylcyclopropenone (DPC). The source is a middle-aged man with alopecia areata. Some clones in this sample may be carry-over from other donors' samples.

The chain has TRBV6-5 and TRBJ1-5, with D perhaps matching TRBD1 (6 bases). The CDR3 length is 14 residues. Trimming removed 6 bases at V and 7 bases at J, with 16 bases between. Looked up from germline, CDR1 is MNHEY and CDR2 is SVGAGI. This chain's CDR3 is CASSFQGIGQPQHF. CDR3 DNA: TGTGCCAGCAGCTTCCAGGGGATCGGCCAGCCCCAGCATTTT.

The rearrangement uses TRBV24-1 and TRBJ2-6; D is perhaps TRBD2 (5 bases). V was pared by 3 bases and J by 6 bases, with 17 bases between. Germline CDR1 is KGHDR and CDR2 is SFDVKD. CDR3 length: 17 residues. CDR3 sequence reads: CATSDKTSPGKANVLTF. In DNA, the CDR3 is TGTGCCACCAGTGATAAGACAAGCCCGGGGAAGGCCAACGTCCTGACTTTC.

In its sample, this clonotype was seen once. The rearrangement joins TRBV12-3 or TRBV12-4 to TRBJ2-3; D remains ambiguous. Trimming cost V 3 bases and J 0 bases, with 16 bases left between them. The CDR3 has 17 amino acids. The chain's CDR3 is CASSFATGDLSTDTQYF. CDR3 DNA sequence: TGTGCCAGCAGTTTTGCCACTGGCGACCTTAGCACAGATACGCAGTATTTT.

This clonotype occurred a few times. The chain combines TRBV20-1 with TRBJ2-3; D is ambiguous. The CDR3 is made up of 14 amino acids. CDR1 and CDR2 (germline): DFQATT, SNEGSKA (reference sequence). Trimming left V 0 bases short and J 0 bases short, with 7 bases between. CDR3 protein: CSARDSGSTDTQYF. CDR3 DNA sequence: TGCAGTGCTAGAGATTCCGGGAGCACAGATACGCAGTATTTT.

The chain has TRBV7-8 and TRBJ1-5; unclear D gene. This CDR3 has 16 amino acids. V dropped 1 base and J dropped 1 base, with 11 bases sitting between them. Per the germline V gene, CDR1 is SGHVS and CDR2 is FQNEAQ. The CDR3 spells CASSLVRGSSNQPQHF. The DNA of the CDR3 is TGTGCCAGCAGCTTAGTTCGGGGATCGAGCAATCAGCCCCAGCATTTT.

J is TRBJ1-4 and V is TRBV6-5, with unresolved D. Germline V lookup: CDR1 MNHEY, CDR2 SVGAGI. The germline V and J ends were trimmed by 6 bases and 2 bases, with 16 bases remaining between them. This CDR3 region has 16 residues. As DNA, the CDR3 is TGTGCCAGCAGCCGGACCCCACTCATGACTAATGAAAAACTGTTTTTT. Its protein is CASSRTPLMTNEKLFF.

The rearrangement uses TRBV12-3 or TRBV12-4 and TRBJ2-7; no clear D. The V end was cut by 3 bases, the J end by 2 bases, with 5 bases between. The CDR3 has 12 amino acids. In nucleotides, the CDR3 is TGTGCCAGCAGTTTGGCGGCCTACGAGCAGTACTTC. Translating it yields CASSLAAYEQYF.

This clonotype was seen a few times. V gene TRBV20-1 combines with J gene TRBJ2-7; TRBD1 matches at 7 bases. The CDR3 has 14 residues. Per germline, CDR1 DFQATT and CDR2 SNEGSKA (reference sequence). J lost 2 bases, V lost 3 bases, and 7 bases had no gene match. Here the CDR3 DNA reads TGCAGTGCTAGGCTCTGGGACAGACCCTACGAGCAGTACTTC. It encodes CSARLWDRPYEQYF.

This chain joins TRBV3-1 and TRBJ1-5; D is possibly TRBD1 (5 bases). There are 16 residues in the CDR3. Germline V gene data show CDR1 as LGHDT and CDR2 as YNNKEL (reference sequence). V lost 1 base and J 3 bases, leaving 13 bases between the germline ends. The CDR3, as DNA: TGTGCCAGCAGCCAAGGGGTCAGGGTTAACAATCAGCCCCAGCATTTT. It codes for CASSQGVRVNNQPQHF.

The V gene is TRBV3-1, the J gene TRBJ1-1; 9 positions match TRBD1. V lost 0 bases, J lost 5 bases, and 4 bases stayed unmatched. CDR3 length: 15 amino acids. CDR1 LGHDT and CDR2 YNNKEL come from the germline V gene (reference sequence). CDR3 amino acids: CASSQDRDRDTEAFF. In DNA, the CDR3 is TGTGCCAGCAGCCAAGATAGGGACAGGGATACTGAAGCTTTCTTT. The full variable domain, rest sourced from reference TRBV3-1 and TRBJ1-1, is DTAVSQTPKYLVTQMGNDKSIKCEQNLGHDTMYWYKQDSKKFLKIMFSYNNKELIINETVPNRFSPKSPDKAHLNLHINSLELGDSAVYFCASSQDRDRDTEAFFGQGTRLTVV.

V is TRBV7-8 and J is TRBJ2-7; 11 bases align to TRBD2. CDR1 is SGHVS and CDR2 is FQNEAQ in the germline V gene. The CDR3 contains 14 residues. V was pared by 6 bases and J by 4 bases, with 5 bases of the junction left unmatched. The CDR3 coding sequence is TGTGCCAGCAGTACCGGGACTAGCGGTTACGAGCAGTACTTC. It encodes CASSTGTSGYEQYF.

The rearrangement joins TRBV6-7 to TRBJ1-6, with a tentative D call TRBD1 (6 bases). TRBV6-7 has ORF status, its function being uncertain. This CDR3 is 20 amino acids long. V was clipped by 0 bases and J by 0 bases, with 18 bases between them. CDR3 nucleotides: TGTGCCAGCAGTTACTCATACGGACAGCTTCCGAGCTCCTATAATTCACCCCTCCACTTT. Amino acid sequence: CASSYSYGQLPSSYNSPLHF.

In its sample, this clonotype was seen a few times. The chain employs TRBV7-9 and TRBJ2-1; the match to TRBD1 covers 7 bases. The CDR3 consists of 15 residues. The junction had 11 bases not matched to a gene; V was cut back by 4 bases and J by 8 bases. Germline V CDR1 and CDR2: SEHNR, FQNEAQ (reference sequence). The CDR3 DNA reads as TGTGCCAGCAGCTCTTACAGGGGACGTTGGGATGAGCAGTTCTTC. This encodes CASSSYRGRWDEQFF.

This clonotype was seen a few times. The CDR3 loop is CASSFLTGAERAHYGYTF. Here the CDR3 DNA reads TGTGCCAGCAGTTTCCTGACAGGGGCCGAGAGGGCACACTATGGCTACACCTTC. The chain links TRBV12-3 or TRBV12-4 to TRBJ1-2, with 8 bases aligning to TRBD1. Losses at the gene ends were 3 bases for V and 3 bases for J; bases not matched to a gene: 15. The CDR3 totals 18 residues.

This clonotype showed up just a few times. The chain carries TRBV12-3 or TRBV12-4 and TRBJ1-5; D call uncertain. V was trimmed by 3 bases and J by 2 bases, leaving 14 bases between them. The CDR3 has 16 amino acids. The CDR3 loop reads CASSLESRGGNQPQHF. CDR3 nucleotides: TGTGCCAGCAGTTTGGAGTCCCGTGGGGGCAATCAGCCCCAGCATTTT.

This clonotype was observed a handful of times. The CDR3 DNA reads TGTGCCAGCAGTGAGCGGGACTCAGGAAAACTGTTTTTT. Translating it yields CASSERDSGKLFF. This chain links TRBV7-8 with TRBJ1-4; tentatively, D is TRBD1 (5 bases). The germline gives CDR1 SGHVS, CDR2 FQNEAQ. CDR3 length: 13 residues. The V end was cut by 6 bases, the J end by 10 bases, with 15 bases between.

This clonotype was picked up a small number of times. CDR3 amino acids: CSAANAIKREEETQYF. CDR3 DNA sequence: TGCAGCGCTGCAAACGCCATCAAGCGGGAGGAAGAGACCCAGTACTTC. This chain uses TRBV29-1 with TRBJ2-5; TRBD2 agrees at 9 bases. Germline V gives CDR1 SQVTM, CDR2 ANQGSEA. With V trimmed by 7 bases and J by 3 bases, 15 bases remained unmatched. The CDR3 sequence is 16 residues long.

The CDR3: CASSEQTGSNQPQHF. For the CDR3, the DNA is TGTGCCAGCAGTGAACAGACAGGGAGCAATCAGCCCCAGCATTTT. The V and J genes are TRBV12-3 or TRBV12-4 and TRBJ1-5; 7 bases line up with TRBD1. J was trimmed by 1 base and V by 5 bases; bases with no gene match: 5. The CDR3 length is 15 residues.

J is TRBJ1-1 and V is TRBV27, with D perhaps matching TRBD1 (5 bases). The V gene lost 5 bases and the J gene lost 7 bases, with 14 bases spanning the gap. Germline V gene data show CDR1 as MNHEY and CDR2 as SMNVEV (reference sequence). The CDR3 runs to 13 residues. CDR3 nucleotides: TGTGCCAGCAGTGGGACGGCGGCGGGTGAAGCTTTCTTT. Translating gives CASSGTAAGEAFF.

The gene calls are TRBV27 and TRBJ2-1; perhaps TRBD1 as D (5 bases). Trimming shortened V by 3 bases and J by 5 bases, and 14 bases separated the two germline ends. Germline V gene lookup returns CDR1 MNHEY and CDR2 SMNVEV (reference sequence). CDR3 length: 15 amino acids. The DNA for the CDR3 is TGTGCCAGCAGTTTTACAGGCCCCCTCGACAATGAGCAGTTCTTC. The encoded protein is CASSFTGPLDNEQFF.

This sequence joins TRBV5-5 and TRBJ2-7, with D possibly matching TRBD1 (5 bases). The length of the CDR3 is 12 residues. V was pared by 1 base and J by 7 bases, with 9 bases between. Looked up from germline, CDR1 is SGHKS and CDR2 is YYEKEE (reference sequence). The DNA for the CDR3 is TGTGCCAGCAGCTTGTATGCAGGGGAGCAGTACTTC. Translated: CASSLYAGEQYF.

V and J are TRBV7-2 and TRBJ1-5; D remains ambiguous. This CDR3 spans 15 amino acids. The germline V and J ends were trimmed by 2 bases and 0 bases, with 8 bases remaining between them. Looked up from germline, CDR1 is SGHTA and CDR2 is FQGNSA. This CDR3 is CASSLISNSNQPQHF. The DNA for the CDR3 is TGTGCCAGCAGCTTAATCTCAAATAGCAATCAGCCCCAGCATTTT.

The chain recombines TRBV7-2 with TRBJ2-7; no reliable D call. Trimming took off 0 bases at V and 7 bases at J, with 10 bases between the two ends. CDR3 length: 13 amino acids. Germline values: CDR1 SGHTA, CDR2 FQGNSA. Here the CDR3 DNA reads TGTGCCAGCAGCTTAGCCACACCCCTGGAGCAGTACTTC. Translating it yields CASSLATPLEQYF.

This clonotype came up a few times. The chain combines TRBV7-2 with TRBJ2-1; TRBD2 matches at 8 bases. The J segment lost 0 bases and the V segment lost 4 bases, leaving 5 bases of the junction unmatched. The germline V gene has CDR1 SGHTA and CDR2 FQGNSA. This CDR3 is 16 amino acids long. Here the CDR3 reads CASSSSSGFSYNEQFF. The CDR3 DNA reads as TGTGCCAGCAGCTCATCTAGCGGGTTCTCCTACAATGAGCAGTTCTTC.

The V and J genes are TRBV5-5 and TRBJ2-1; TRBD1 or TRBD2 may be the D gene (5 bases each). The germline V gene encodes CDR1 SGHKS and CDR2 YYEKEE (reference sequence). V gave up 4 bases and J gave up 10 bases, with 12 bases separating them. The CDR3 covers 12 residues. CDR3 coding DNA: TGTGCCAGCAGCCAACATGAGGGGGAGCAGTTCTTC. Translation gives CASSQHEGEQFF.

The chain carries TRBV9 and TRBJ2-5; perhaps D is TRBD1 or TRBD2 (6 bases each). Between the trimmed V and J ends, which lost 4 bases and 5 bases, there was a span of 18 bases. Germline CDR1 is SGDLS and CDR2 is YYNGEE. The CDR3 length is 15 residues. CDR3 in DNA: TGTGCCAGCAGCCCCCTCGAGGGGGACTGGGAGACCCAGTACTTC. It yields the protein CASSPLEGDWETQYF.

The rearrangement joins TRBV15 to TRBJ2-3; D remains ambiguous. Germline-derived CDR1 and CDR2 are LNHNV and YYDKDF (reference sequence). The CDR3 runs 18 residues. V was pared by 0 bases and J by 3 bases, with 19 bases between. The CDR3 coding sequence is TGTGCCACCAGCAGAGAGGTGGCGGCTGGGATTTGGACAGATACGCAGTATTTT. It yields the protein CATSREVAAGIWTDTQYF.

V usage is TRBV5-4 and J usage is TRBJ1-1, with D maybe TRBD1 (5 bases). The CDR3 loop spans 13 amino acids. Germline lookup yields CDR1 SGHNT and CDR2 YYREEE (reference sequence). Trimming removed 3 bases at V and 5 bases at J, with 11 bases between. The CDR3 reads CASSSVGVTEAFF. CDR3 sequence (DNA): TGTGCCAGCAGCTCAGTAGGGGTTACTGAAGCTTTCTTT.

V is TRBV12-3 or TRBV12-4 and J is TRBJ2-7; D not resolved. V gave up 5 bases and J gave up 6 bases, with 14 bases separating them. This CDR3 has 13 residues. CDR3 region: CASSPRILGEQYF. As DNA, the CDR3 is TGTGCCAGCAGTCCCCGGATCCTCGGCGAGCAGTACTTC.

The chain couples TRBV3-1 to TRBJ1-2; D unclear. The CDR3 runs to 13 residues. The germline V gene encodes CDR1 LGHDT and CDR2 YNNKEL (reference sequence). Between the trimmed V and J ends, which lost 1 base and 7 bases, there was a span of 10 bases. Here the CDR3 DNA reads TGTGCCAGCAGCCAAGGAGCGGCGGGTGGCTACACCTTC. It encodes CASSQGAAGGYTF.

The chain has TRBV20-1 and TRBJ1-1, with a possible D match to TRBD1 (6 bases). The V and J ends lost 5 bases and 0 bases respectively, with 13 bases between them. Germline CDR1 reads DFQATT; CDR2 reads SNEGSKA (reference sequence). The CDR3 has 14 amino acids. CDR3 protein: CSAGLPGVNTEAFF. The CDR3 bases are TGCAGTGCTGGGCTTCCAGGGGTGAACACTGAAGCTTTCTTT.